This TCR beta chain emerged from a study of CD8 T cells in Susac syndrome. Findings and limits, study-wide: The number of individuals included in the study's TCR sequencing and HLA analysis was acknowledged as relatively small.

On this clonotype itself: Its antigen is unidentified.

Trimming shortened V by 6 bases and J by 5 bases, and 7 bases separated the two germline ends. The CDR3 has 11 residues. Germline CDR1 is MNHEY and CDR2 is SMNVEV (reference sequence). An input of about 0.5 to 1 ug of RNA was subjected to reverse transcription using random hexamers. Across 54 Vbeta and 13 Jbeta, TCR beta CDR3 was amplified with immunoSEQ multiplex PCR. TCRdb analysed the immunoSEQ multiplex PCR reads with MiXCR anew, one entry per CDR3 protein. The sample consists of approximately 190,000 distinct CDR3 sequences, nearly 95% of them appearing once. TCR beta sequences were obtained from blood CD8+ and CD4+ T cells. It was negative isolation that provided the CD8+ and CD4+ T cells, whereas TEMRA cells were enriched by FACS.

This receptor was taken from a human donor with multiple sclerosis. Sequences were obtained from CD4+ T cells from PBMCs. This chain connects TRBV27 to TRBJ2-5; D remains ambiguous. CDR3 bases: TGTGCCAGCAGCTCGAGGGAGACCCAGTACTTC. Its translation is CASSSRETQYF.